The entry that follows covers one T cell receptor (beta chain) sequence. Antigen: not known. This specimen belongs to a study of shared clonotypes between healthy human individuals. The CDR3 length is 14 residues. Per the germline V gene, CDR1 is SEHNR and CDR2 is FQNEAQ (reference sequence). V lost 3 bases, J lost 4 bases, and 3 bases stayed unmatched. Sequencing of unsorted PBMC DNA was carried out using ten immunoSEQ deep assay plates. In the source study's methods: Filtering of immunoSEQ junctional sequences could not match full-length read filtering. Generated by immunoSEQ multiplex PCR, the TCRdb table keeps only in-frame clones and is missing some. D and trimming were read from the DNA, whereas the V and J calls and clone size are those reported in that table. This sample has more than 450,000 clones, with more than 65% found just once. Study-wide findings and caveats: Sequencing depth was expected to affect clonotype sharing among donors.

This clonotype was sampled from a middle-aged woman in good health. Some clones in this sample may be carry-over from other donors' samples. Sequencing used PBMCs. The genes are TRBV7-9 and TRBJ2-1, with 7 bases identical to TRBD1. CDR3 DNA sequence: TGTGCCAGCAGCTTCGACAGGGTATACAATGAGCAGTTCTTC. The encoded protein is CASSFDRVYNEQFF.